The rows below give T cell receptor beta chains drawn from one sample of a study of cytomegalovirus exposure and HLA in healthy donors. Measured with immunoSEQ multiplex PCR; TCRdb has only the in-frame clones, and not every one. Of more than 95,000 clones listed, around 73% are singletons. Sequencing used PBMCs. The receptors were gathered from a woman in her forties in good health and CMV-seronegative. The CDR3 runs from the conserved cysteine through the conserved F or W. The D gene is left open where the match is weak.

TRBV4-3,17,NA,CASSQDLTGNSYNEQFF
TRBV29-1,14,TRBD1,CSVGQGFSYNEQFF
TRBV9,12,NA,CASSESNGEQYF
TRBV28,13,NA,CASRVPGDDEQYF
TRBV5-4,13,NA,CASSLISADTQYF
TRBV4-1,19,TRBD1,CASSQGPPGGAGANYGYTF
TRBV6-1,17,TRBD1,CASSGGTGFVRNQPQHF
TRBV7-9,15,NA,CASSLYGQQNTEAFF
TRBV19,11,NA,CASSLYTEAFF
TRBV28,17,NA,CASSPPKGRIQPHGYTF
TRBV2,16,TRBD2,CASSEVGGSPSNEQFF
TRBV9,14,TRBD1,CASSVGTGTHEQYF
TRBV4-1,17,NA,CASSQQQRLAGANVLTF
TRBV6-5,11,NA,CASSGGYEQYF
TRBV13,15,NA,CASSLGDKAGNIQYF
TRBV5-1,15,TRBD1,CASSLGQGADYGYTF
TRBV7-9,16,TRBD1,CSSSLVKDRENTEAFF
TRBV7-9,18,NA,CASSLLTHSASLTNEQFF
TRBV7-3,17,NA,CASSLTAGQGFTGELFF
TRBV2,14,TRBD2,CASREHSGGETQYF
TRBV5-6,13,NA,CASSFPPSGELFF
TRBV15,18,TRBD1,CATSKDQGALGSGNTIYF
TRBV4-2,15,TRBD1,CATTIGTGNTGELFF
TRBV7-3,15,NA,CASSSQTGYGRELFF
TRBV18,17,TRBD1,CASSPQPGQSSGNTIYF
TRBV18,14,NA,CASSPQTGINEQFF
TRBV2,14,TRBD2,CASSGRARTDTQYF
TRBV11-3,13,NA,CASSTGIPGELFF